The clone carrying this T cell receptor (beta chain) has only one observation. Cohorts were based on clinical histories the participants reported. The CDR3 is 14 amino acids. Germline-derived CDR1 and CDR2 are LNHNV and YYDKDF (reference sequence). Trimming removed 4 bases from V and 4 bases from J, with 11 bases in between. These data belong to a study of blood T cell repertoires in COVID-19. Sequenced by immunoSEQ multiplex PCR; TCRdb stores in-frame clones only, minus some. The sample has almost 85,000 clones, 75% to 90% seen once. This clonotype originated in a woman aged 45 to 65 with acute COVID-19. This chain connects TRBV15 to TRBJ1-5; possibly TRBD1 for D (5 bases). The sample comprised PBMCs or T cells enriched from blood (not recorded which). CDR3: CATSIATGNQPQHF. The CDR3 nucleotides read TGTGCCACCAGCATAGCAACAGGAAATCAGCCCCAGCATTTT.